This TCR beta chain was obtained from a study of blood T cells in healthy people across ages. Whole-study context: Capture via template switching afforded approximately one barcoded beta molecule per two T cells.

This clonotype was seen ten or more times. Germline V CDR1 and CDR2: DFQATT, SNEGSKA (reference sequence). Trimming shortened V by 6 bases and J by 5 bases, and 17 bases separated the two germline ends. There are 13 residues in the CDR3. Combining a sample-barcoded 5' primer with a J-beta primer mix, a second PCR ran for roughly 7 to 12 cycles. Each of the cDNA molecules was tagged by a template-switch adaptor with 12 random nucleotides. TCRdb re-analysed the 5' RACE reads in MiXCR, keeping a single row per CDR3 protein. In the table there are about a million distinct CDR3 sequences, roughly half of which are singletons.

The sample consisted of blood. The chain is built from TRBV20-1 and TRBJ2-7, with D possibly TRBD2 on 6 matching bases. The receptor comes from a woman between 55 and 75 years old in good health. The CDR3 nucleotides are TGCAGTGCCGTGACTAGGTTGATCAACGAGCAGTACTTC. It codes for CSAVTRLINEQYF.